A single T cell receptor (beta chain) is shown here with its context. Its cognate antigen has yet to be identified. Nothing much larger sits one base from this clone, and base qualities are not available. The sample originates from a study of T cell changes during pregnancy in multiple sclerosis (dated by TCRdb to between 2018 and 2021). About the full investigation: The study looked at changes in the T cell repertoire across pregnancy in women with multiple sclerosis.

The CDR3 runs 13 residues from the cysteine to the phenylalanine. Just CDR3 DNA is preserved here, 39 bases in frame from base 1. V loses 3 bases, J loses 12 bases, and the germline ends lie 15 bases apart. Sequences MGHRA (CDR1) and YSYEKL (CDR2) are obtained from the germline V gene. Libraries were constructed by the immunoSEQ multiplex PCR assay. TCRdb retrieved this table from immuneACCESS and kept in-frame rearrangements only. Not all clones are present; in checked studies, unresolved V genes account for under half, and no reason is known for the remainder. The sample table records approximately 85,000 clones; approximately 94% of these occur just once. The top ten clonotypes cover roughly 2.5% of the sample.

The rearrangement joined TRBV4-1 to TRBJ1-5, with the D gene uncertain. The source of this sequence is a female donor with multiple sclerosis, enrolled in a pregnancy study. Material: peripheral blood, obtained in the third trimester of pregnancy. The CDR3 is CASSQQPSDFQHF. The DNA sequence follows: TGCGCCAGCAGCCAGCAACCGTCGGACTTCCAGCATTTT.